The source of this TCR beta chain is a study of blood T cell repertoires in COVID-19. The germline V gene has CDR1 MNHEY and CDR2 SVGAGI. CDR3 size: 14 residues. V was cut by 6 bases and J by 4 bases, with 12 bases left in between. The protocol was immunoSEQ multiplex PCR, while the TCRdb copy is restricted to in-frame clones and leaves out a portion. The sample carries about 370,000 clones, about 87% recorded once. This receptor was taken from a young woman with COVID-19, enrolled during active disease. The V gene is TRBV6-5, the J gene TRBJ1-4; D not resolved. Sequenced sample: peripheral blood. CDR3 residues: CASSTSRLNEKLFF. CDR3 in DNA: TGTGCCAGCAGCACCAGCAGACTTAATGAAAAACTGTTTTTT.